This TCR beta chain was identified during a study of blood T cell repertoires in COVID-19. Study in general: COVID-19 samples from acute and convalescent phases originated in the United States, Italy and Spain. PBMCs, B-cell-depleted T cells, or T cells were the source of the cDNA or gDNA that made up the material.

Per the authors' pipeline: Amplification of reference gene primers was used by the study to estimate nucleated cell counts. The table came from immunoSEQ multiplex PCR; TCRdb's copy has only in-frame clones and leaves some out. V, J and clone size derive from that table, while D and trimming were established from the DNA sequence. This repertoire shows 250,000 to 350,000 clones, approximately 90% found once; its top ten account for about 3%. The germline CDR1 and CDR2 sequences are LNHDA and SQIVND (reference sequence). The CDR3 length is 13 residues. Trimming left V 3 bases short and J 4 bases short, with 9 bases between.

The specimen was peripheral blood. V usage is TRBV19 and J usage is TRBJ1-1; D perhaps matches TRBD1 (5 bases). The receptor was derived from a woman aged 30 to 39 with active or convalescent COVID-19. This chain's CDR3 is CASSIQGVTEAFF. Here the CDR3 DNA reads TGTGCCAGTAGTATCCAGGGTGTCACTGAAGCTTTCTTT.